Listed below are T cell receptor beta chains from one sample, sequenced in a study of beta chain features in type 1 diabetes. Using immunoSEQ multiplex PCR, the repertoire was profiled, and TCRdb retains in-frame clones only, with some absent. The repertoire holds 150,000 or so clones, with about 9.7% as singletons. Sequenced material: central memory CD4+ T cells from blood. The source of these receptors is a woman aged 40 to 55 in good health. The CDR3 runs from the conserved cysteine through the conserved F or W. Each record gives: J gene, CDR3 length, clone size, D gene, V gene, CDR3 DNA, CDR3 protein. A D gene is named only where the DNA matches it firmly. Clone size is given for some rows only: seen once, a few or many times, or a class if the clone is expanded.

TRBJ2-5 14 . . TRBV2 TGTGCCAGCAGTGAGTATGGAGCCCAAGAGACCCAGTACTTC CASSEYGAQETQYF
TRBJ1-2 10 few . TRBV29-1 TGCAGCGTCAGACAGGACGGCTACACCTTC CSVRQDGYTF
TRBJ1-6 15 few . TRBV7-2 TGTGCCCTTCAAGCGAATACAGGTTCCAATTCACCCCTCCACTTT CALQANTGSNSPLHF
TRBJ2-3 14 . TRBD1 TRBV6-6 TGTGCCAGCAGGGGGACAGGGGGCACAGATACGCAGTATTTT CASRGTGGTDTQYF
TRBJ2-7 16 . TRBD2 TRBV11-2 TGTGCCAGCAGCTTACATTTAGGGGCGGGGGGGATCGAGCAGTACTTC CASSLHLGAGGIEQYF
TRBJ2-1 15 few TRBD2 TRBV6-4 TGTGCCAGCAGCCGAACTAGCGGGGGGGCCGCTGAGCAGTTCTTC CASSRTSGGAAEQFF
TRBJ2-7 15 . TRBD2 TRBV18 TGTGCCAGCTGGGATGGGACTAGCGGCTCCTACGAGCAGTACTTC CASWDGTSGSYEQYF
TRBJ2-7 13 few . TRBV5-1 TGCGCCAGCAGCTTGTTGGCTTCCTACGAGCAGTACTTC CASSLLASYEQYF
TRBJ2-3 12 . TRBD1 TRBV16 TGTGCCAGCAGCCAATCGAACAGGGGGCAGTATTTT CASSQSNRGQYF
TRBJ2-1 14 few TRBD2 TRBV6-1 TGTGCCAGCAGTACTAGCGGGGGATACAATGAGCAGTTCTTC CASSTSGGYNEQFF
TRBJ2-5 15 . . TRBV5-1 TGCGCCAGCAGCTTGGTTTTACGACTAGAGGAGACCCAGTACTTC CASSLVLRLEETQYF
TRBJ2-5 15 . TRBD1 TRBV25-1 TGTGCCAGCAGCCCTGGGGGACAGGGGGCAGTGACCCAGTACTTC CASSPGGQGAVTQYF
TRBJ2-5 15 few TRBD1 TRBV13 TGTGCCAGCAGCAAAGGACAGGGCCACCAAGAGACCCAGTACTTC CASSKGQGHQETQYF
TRBJ1-1 13 many . TRBV29-1 TGCAGCGTCGGGGGGACACTGAACACTGAAGCTTTCTTT CSVGGTLNTEAFF
TRBJ1-1 15 few . TRBV18 TGTGCCAGCTCACCATCTCAGGGGCAGAACACTGAAGCTTTCTTT CASSPSQGQNTEAFF
TRBJ2-1 17 few TRBD2 TRBV11-2 TGTGCCAGCAGCTTTCTCCTAAGCCTAGCGGGGGGTGGTGAGCAGTTCTTC CASSFLLSLAGGGEQFF
TRBJ2-1 16 . TRBD2 TRBV19 TGTGCCAGTAGTTTGGGACTAGCGGGGCCCTCCGGTGAGCAGTTCTTC CASSLGLAGPSGEQFF
TRBJ2-2 16 . . TRBV7-6 TGTGCCAGCAGACCAACCGGGACAACGAACACCGGGGAGCTGTTTTTT CASRPTGTTNTGELFF
TRBJ1-2 15 few . TRBV7-2 TGTGCCAGCAGCTTGTTTCTCGTACAGGGAGATGGCTACACCTTC CASSLFLVQGDGYTF
TRBJ2-1 15 few TRBD2 TRBV5-1 TGCGCCAGCAGAGCCACCGGGACTAGCCTCAATGAGCAGTTCTTC CASRATGTSLNEQFF
TRBJ2-1 14 few TRBD2 TRBV5-1 TGCGCCAGCAGCGACGGGGGGTCCCTCAATGAGCAGTTCTTC CASSDGGSLNEQFF
TRBJ1-4 11 few . TRBV28 TGTGCCAGCAGCCTCTACGAAAAACTGTTTTTT CASSLYEKLFF
TRBJ1-6 13 few . TRBV2 TGTGCCAGCACCGGTCGGGGGAATTCACCCCTCCACTTT CASTGRGNSPLHF
TRBJ1-2 14 . . TRBV7-2 TGTGCCAGCAGCTTAGCAGACGGGAACTATGGCTACACCTTC CASSLADGNYGYTF
TRBJ2-3 16 few TRBD2 TRBV5-1 TGCGCCAGCAGTCCTTTTTTAGCGGGGTCTTCAGATACGCAGTATTTT CASSPFLAGSSDTQYF
TRBJ1-5 15 many TRBD1 TRBV18 TGTGCCAGCTCACCCGGACAGGCTAGCAATCAGCCCCAGCATTTT CASSPGQASNQPQHF
TRBJ2-7 15 few . TRBV11-2 TGTGCCAGCAGCTTTGGGCCTGAAAAGGTTTACGAGCAGTACTTC CASSFGPEKVYEQYF
TRBJ1-2 16 . TRBD1 TRBV5-8 TGTGCCAGCAGCCCCCAGGGACAGGGTATAAACTATGGCTACACCTTC CASSPQGQGINYGYTF
TRBJ2-2 13 . . TRBV5-1 TGCGCCAGCAACAGGGGAGGTACCGGGGAGCTGTTTTTT CASNRGGTGELFF
TRBJ2-7 15 . . TRBV4-1 TGCGCCAGCAGCCAAGACGAGCGGGCCTTCGACGAGCAGCACTTC CASSQDERAFDEQHF
TRBJ1-3 15 few TRBD1 TRBV4-3 TGCGCCAGCAGCCAAGGGGACAGGGATTTAAACACCATATATTTT CASSQGDRDLNTIYF
TRBJ2-2 13 . . TRBV2 TGTGCCAGCAGTGAAGCGGCACGCGGGGAGCTGTTTTTT CASSEAARGELFF
TRBJ1-2 13 . . TRBV5-1 TGCGCCAGCAGCTTACGGGAGCGGAGCGGCTACACCTTC CASSLRERSGYTF
TRBJ2-5 13 few . TRBV6-6 TGTGCCAGCAGTTACCGAACAGGGGAGACCCAGTACTTC CASSYRTGETQYF
TRBJ2-3 15 . TRBD1 TRBV6-4 TGTGCCAGCAGTAGGGGACAGAAAAGCACAGATACGCAGTATTTT CASSRGQKSTDTQYF
TRBJ2-1 13 . TRBD1 TRBV19 TGTGCCAGTAGTCCCGGACAGGGCGGTGAGCAGTTCTTC CASSPGQGGEQFF
TRBJ2-2 11 few . TRBV30 TGTGCCCGCGAGGCGCCCGGGGAGCTGTTTTTT CAREAPGELFF
TRBJ2-1 11 few . TRBV6-1 TGTGCCAGCGGAGAGTTCAATGAGCAGTTCTTC CASGEFNEQFF
TRBJ1-1 13 . TRBD1 TRBV5-1 TGCGCCAGCAGCTTCGGGACAGGGGGGGAAGCTTTCTTT CASSFGTGGEAFF
TRBJ2-3 16 . TRBD1 TRBV5-6 TGTGCCAGCAGCTTCAAAGCCAGGGGGAGCACAGATACGCAGTATTTT CASSFKARGSTDTQYF
TRBJ1-2 13 few TRBD1 TRBV7-2 TGTGCCAGCAGCGTCGACAGGGACTATGGCTACACCTTC CASSVDRDYGYTF
TRBJ2-1 15 . TRBD2 TRBV6-6 TGTGCCAGCAGCTATGAGCGGGGGGTATACAATGAGCAGTTCTTC CASSYERGVYNEQFF
TRBJ1-2 14 . . TRBV7-2 TGTGCCAGCAGCGCCGACAGGTCTACCTATGGCTACACCTTC CASSADRSTYGYTF